Below, 20 T cell receptor beta chains from the same sample are listed, as sequenced in a study of blood T cells in healthy people across ages. Together with a sample-barcoded 5' primer, a J-beta primer mix was included in a second PCR lasting about 6 to 11 cycles. TCRdb itself ran the 5' RACE reads through MiXCR, one entry per CDR3 protein. The data show roughly 1,500,000 distinct CDR3 sequences, approximately 38% seen once. The specimen sequenced was blood. These receptors were collected from a woman younger than 30 in good health.

The chain employs TRBV6-6 and TRBJ1-5, with D hard to call. Germline assignment: CDR1 MNHNY and CDR2 SVGAGI (reference sequence). Trimming took 9 bases from V and 0 from J, leaving 15 bases between them. There are 15 residues in the CDR3. The CDR3 bases are TGTGCCAGTGACTATCAGGAGCATAGCAATCAGCCCCAGCATTTT. Residues: CASDYQEHSNQPQHF.

This clonotype was counted between two and nine times. The V and J genes are TRBV24-1 and TRBJ1-2; possible D gene TRBD1, 5 bases. The CDR3 spans 14 residues. CDR1 KGHDR and CDR2 SFDVKD come from the germline V gene. The ends were cut back, 2 bases at V and 5 bases at J, with 11 bases in the middle. CDR3 region: CATSDSTGLYGYTF. CDR3 bases: TGTGCCACCAGTGATTCCACAGGTCTGTATGGCTACACCTTC.

This clonotype has just a few counts. The V gene is TRBV5-5, the J gene TRBJ2-5; 11 bases map to TRBD2. This CDR3 region has 16 residues. The ends lost 0 bases at V and 0 bases at J; junction bases unmatched: 1. Germline CDR1 SGHKS, CDR2 YYEKEE (reference sequence). DNA of the CDR3: TGTGCCAGCAGCTTGGTGACTAGCGGGGACCAAGAGACCCAGTACTTC. Protein product: CASSLVTSGDQETQYF.

V and J are TRBV7-9 and TRBJ1-6, with D possibly TRBD1 on 5 matching bases. Germline CDR1 reads SEHNR; CDR2 reads FQNEAQ (reference sequence). The ends were cut back, 3 bases at V and 8 bases at J, with 8 bases in the middle. This CDR3 comprises 13 residues. Here the CDR3 reads CASSLLGDSPLHF. DNA for the CDR3: TGTGCCAGCAGCTTGCTGGGGGATTCACCCCTCCACTTT.

This chain uses TRBV9 with TRBJ2-7; TRBD2 agrees at 9 bases. The V gene's germline CDR1 is SGDLS and CDR2 YYNGEE. The CDR3 covers 16 residues. The V gene end was trimmed by 0 bases and the J gene end by 5 bases; junction bases not matched to a gene: 9. CDR3 sequence reads: CASSVAPSGESHEQYF. Written as DNA, the CDR3 is TGTGCCAGCAGCGTAGCCCCTAGCGGGGAGTCCCACGAGCAGTACTTC.

The gene calls are TRBV5-1 and TRBJ1-2; D is unresolved. CDR3 length equals 12 residues. Germline lookup yields CDR1 SGHRS and CDR2 YFSETQ. With 4 bases removed from V and 8 bases from J, the gap between germline ends came to 12 bases. In DNA, the CDR3 is TGCGCCAGCAGCACAAACGATAGAGGCTACACCTTC. It codes for CASSTNDRGYTF.

This chain uses TRBV15 with TRBJ1-3; no clear D gene. V lost 5 bases and J 0 bases, leaving 8 bases between the germline ends. CDR3 size: 14 residues. Germline CDR1 LNHNV, CDR2 YYDKDF (reference sequence). The DNA for the CDR3 is TGTGCCACCAGCGCCGGCAGCTCTGGAAACACCATATATTTT. This codes for CATSAGSSGNTIYF.

This clonotype was recorded a few times. The chain uses TRBV20-1 and TRBJ1-2, with D perhaps TRBD1 (6 bases). The CDR3 is made up of 13 amino acids. Germline-derived CDR1 and CDR2 are DFQATT and SNEGSKA (reference sequence). Trimming stripped 5 bases from V and 4 bases from J, with 14 bases between. The CDR3 here is CSAQMGGSYGYTF. The CDR3 region has the DNA TGCAGTGCTCAAATGGGGGGCAGCTATGGCTACACCTTC.

The chain has TRBV7-8 and TRBJ2-3; either TRBD1 or TRBD2 may supply D (5 bases each). Per germline, CDR1 SGHVS and CDR2 FQNEAQ. V was pared by 5 bases and J by 1 base, with 19 bases between. CDR3 length: 17 amino acids. CDR3 sequence (DNA): TGTGCCAGCAGCATCCACGAGGGCAGGGAGTGCACAGATACGCAGTATTTT. Translation: CASSIHEGRECTDTQYF.

The J gene is TRBJ2-1, the V gene TRBV12-3 or TRBV12-4, with 8 bases that match TRBD2. Losses at the gene ends were 8 bases for V and 8 bases for J; bases not matched to a gene: 5. This CDR3 is 12 amino acids long. CDR3: CASRGGRYEQFF. As DNA, the CDR3 is TGTGCCAGCCGCGGGGGGCGGTATGAGCAGTTCTTC.

J is TRBJ2-7 and V is TRBV18; 9 nucleotides match TRBD2. The CDR3 loop spans 16 amino acids. The V and J ends lost 0 bases and 4 bases, in that order; junction bases with no gene match: 7. CDR1 and CDR2 from the germline V gene are KGHSH and LQKENI. DNA for the CDR3: TGTGCCAGCTCACCACCGCGGTCTAGCGGGGCTTACGAGCAGTACTTC. Translating it yields CASSPPRSSGAYEQYF.

This clonotype was detected only a few times. The chain employs TRBV20-1 and TRBJ1-1; no clear D gene. Germline V gene data show CDR1 as DFQATT and CDR2 as SNEGSKA (reference sequence). Trimming stripped 3 bases from V and 0 bases from J, with 8 bases between. This CDR3 comprises 13 residues. The chain's CDR3 is CSASSLMNTEAFF. Here the CDR3 DNA reads TGCAGTGCTAGTAGTCTCATGAACACTGAAGCTTTCTTT.

V usage is TRBV11-2 and J usage is TRBJ2-3; the match to TRBD2 covers 7 bases. CDR1 is SGHAT and CDR2 is FQNNGV in the germline V gene. The CDR3 spans 15 residues. After removal of 1 base from V and 5 bases from J, the junction contained 6 bases not matched to a gene. The CDR3 region has the DNA TGTGCCAGCAGCTTAGGGCGGGAGTCAGGAGATACGCAGTATTTT. The encoded protein is CASSLGRESGDTQYF.

The gene calls are TRBV20-1 and TRBJ1-2, with TRBD1 matching over 12 bases. The CDR3 is 15 amino acids. The junction had 7 bases not matched to a gene; V was cut back by 0 bases and J by 8 bases. Germline V gives CDR1 DFQATT, CDR2 SNEGSKA (reference sequence). The CDR3 coding sequence is TGCAGTGCTAGAGACCCTCCGGGACAGGGGGCCGGCTACACCTTC. Protein product: CSARDPPGQGAGYTF.

The chain has TRBV12-3 or TRBV12-4 and TRBJ2-7, with TRBD1 as a possible D gene (6 bases). Trimming cost V 7 bases and J 0 bases, with 10 bases left between them. The CDR3 has 13 residues. Here the CDR3 reads CASTQGYSYEQYF. The CDR3 nucleotides are TGTGCCAGCACACAGGGTTACTCCTACGAGCAGTACTTC.

With regard to this clonotype: This sequence may be a read error, since a much larger clone differs from it by one base. The V call is TRBV7-9, the J call TRBJ1-5, with D unresolved. CDR3 size: 12 residues. The germline V gene encodes CDR1 SEHNR and CDR2 FQNEAQ (reference sequence). This CDR3 is CVSSLYLGPQHF. DNA for the CDR3: TGTGTCAGCAGCTTATATCTGGGGCCCCAGCATTTT. Using reference TRBV7-9 and TRBJ1-5 for the parts outside the CDR3, the full variable domain is DTGVSQNPRHKITKRGQNVTFRCDPISEHNRLYWYRQTLGQGPEFLTYFQNEAQLEKSRLLSDRFSAERPKGSFSTLEIQRTEQGDSAMYLCVSSLYLGPQHFGDGTRLSIL.

The chain combines TRBV6-2 or TRBV6-3 with TRBJ2-7; tentatively, D is TRBD1 (6 bases). Trimming cost V 5 bases and J 7 bases, with 21 bases left between them. Germline assignment: CDR1 MNHEY and CDR2 SVGEGT. The CDR3 is made up of 15 amino acids. The CDR3 DNA reads TGTGCCAGCAGTCATGAAGGACAGCTTAATAATGAGCAGTACTTC. It translates to CASSHEGQLNNEQYF.

In its sample, this clonotype was seen a few times. This chain links TRBV6-1 with TRBJ2-7; D gene uncertain. Germline CDR1 is MNHNS and CDR2 is SASEGT. V lost 0 bases and J 0 bases, leaving 6 bases between the germline ends. The CDR3 length is 14 residues. The CDR3 here is CASSEATFSYEQYF. The CDR3 DNA sequence: TGTGCCAGCAGTGAAGCCACCTTCTCCTACGAGCAGTACTTC.

V gene TRBV29-1 combines with J gene TRBJ2-2; 7 bases fit TRBD2. J was trimmed by 0 bases and V by 7 bases; bases with no gene match: 5. Germline CDR1 reads SQVTM; CDR2 reads ANQGSEA. The CDR3 totals 14 residues. This chain's CDR3 is CSAGGTANTGELFF. The CDR3, as DNA: TGCAGCGCCGGGGGGACTGCGAACACCGGGGAGCTGTTTTTT.

This clonotype turned up a few times. The chain links TRBV6-5 to TRBJ2-1, with a tentative D call TRBD2 (6 bases). The CDR3 runs to 14 residues. In germline, CDR1 is MNHEY, CDR2 SVGAGI. V was pared by 6 bases and J by 6 bases, with 15 bases between. Written as DNA, the CDR3 is TGTGCCAGCAGCCAGGGACTTTCTACCAATGAGCAGTTCTTC. It translates to CASSQGLSTNEQFF.